This T cell receptor (beta chain) was observed in a study of early T cells in non-severe SARS-CoV-2 infection. CDR1 and CDR2 from the germline V gene are MNHEY and SMNVEV (reference sequence). The germline V and J ends were trimmed by 5 bases and 1 base, with 11 bases remaining between them. The CDR3 contains 14 residues. This clonotype was counted ten times or more. As yet, its antigen is unknown. TCRdb recomputed calls from the 5' RACE reads with MiXCR, one row per CDR3 protein. The sample lists 86,000 or so distinct CDR3 sequences; around 5.6% were seen once. Study-wide points: Matching against VDJdb likely underestimated virus-specific expansions, favoring anti-spike CD8.

This sequence joins TRBV27 and TRBJ1-2; no clear D gene. Specimen: whole blood. The origin of this receptor is an adult who was a healthcare worker with PCR-confirmed SARS-CoV-2 infection or an uninfected control (not recorded which). Here the CDR3 DNA reads TGTGCCAGCAGTAAACGACCGGGTAACTATGGCTACACCTTC. This codes for CASSKRPGNYGYTF.